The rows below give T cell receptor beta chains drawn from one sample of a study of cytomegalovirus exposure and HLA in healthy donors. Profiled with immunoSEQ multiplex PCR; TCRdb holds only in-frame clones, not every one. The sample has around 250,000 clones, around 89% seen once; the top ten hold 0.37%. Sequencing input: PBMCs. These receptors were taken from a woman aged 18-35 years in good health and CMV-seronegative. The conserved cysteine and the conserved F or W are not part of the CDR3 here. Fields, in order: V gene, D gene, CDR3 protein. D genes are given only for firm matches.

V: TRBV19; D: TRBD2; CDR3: ASRLTSASTDTQY
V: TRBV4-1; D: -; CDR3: ASSQPGVGLNTEAF
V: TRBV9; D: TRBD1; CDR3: ASSQGQGRVGGYT
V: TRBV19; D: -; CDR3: ASSIDPQLYGYT
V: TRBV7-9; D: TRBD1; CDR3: ASSLAGQGAYEQY
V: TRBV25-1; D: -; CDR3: ASMRGFNEKLF
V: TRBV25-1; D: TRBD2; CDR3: ASSEFVRGEETQY
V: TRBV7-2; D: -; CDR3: ASSSEGAPGNTIY
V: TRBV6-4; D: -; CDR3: ASSDSGGPNEKLF
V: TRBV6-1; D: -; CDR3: ASSERINIQY
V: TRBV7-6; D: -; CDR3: ASSLQGQNYEQY
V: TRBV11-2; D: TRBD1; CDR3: ASTRTGRASSGNTIY
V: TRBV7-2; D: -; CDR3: ASTRLPTYLNTEAF
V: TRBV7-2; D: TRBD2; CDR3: ASSSQHRDYSYEQY
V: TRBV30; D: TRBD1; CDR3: AWAFDRGTDTQY
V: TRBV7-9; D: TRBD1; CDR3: ASSPHRGLVEKLF
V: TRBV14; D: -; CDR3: ASSQDGGISTDTQY
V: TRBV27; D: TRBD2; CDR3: ASSVSGGAYNEQF
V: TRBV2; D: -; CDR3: ASTLVEETQY
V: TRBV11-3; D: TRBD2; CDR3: ASSSPPTSGQSGEQF
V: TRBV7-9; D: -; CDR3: ASSLPTPYGYT
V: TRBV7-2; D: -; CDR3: ASSLAGYYEQY